The 17 T cell receptor beta chains presented below share a single source sample, sequenced in a study of cytomegalovirus exposure and HLA in healthy donors. PCR primers comprised 60 Vbeta and 13 Jbeta primers. The data were produced by immunoSEQ multiplex PCR, yet TCRdb's version contains in-frame clones alone and is incomplete. The table shows about 160,000 clones, with around 82% occurring only once. The sample comprised PBMCs. The receptors originated from a male donor in good health and CMV-seronegative.

This clone was recorded only once. The J gene is TRBJ2-1, the V gene TRBV11-1; D possibly corresponds to TRBD1 (5 bases). Germline CDR1 SGHAT, CDR2 FQDESV (reference sequence). The CDR3 extends over 17 amino acids. The V and J ends lost 4 bases and 1 base respectively, with 17 bases between them. This CDR3 reads CASSYNRNSSSYNEQFF. In nucleotides, the CDR3 is TGTGCCAGCAGCTATAACAGGAATTCTTCGTCCTACAATGAGCAGTTCTTC.

The chain is built from TRBV9 and TRBJ1-4; 7 positions match TRBD1. Trimming took 3 bases from V and 0 from J; bases not matched to a gene: 2. The germline V gene has CDR1 SGDLS and CDR2 YYNGEE. The CDR3 has 15 amino acids. CDR3 region: CASSGTGTTNEKLFF. CDR3 in DNA: TGTGCCAGCAGCGGGACAGGCACAACTAATGAAAAACTGTTTTTT.

The V and J genes are TRBV7-8 and TRBJ2-5, with D possibly being TRBD2 (6 bases). This CDR3 contains 17 residues. Trimming took off 0 bases at V and 2 bases at J, with 16 bases between the two ends. Germline CDR1 SGHVS, CDR2 FQNEAQ. The CDR3 DNA reads TGTGCCAGCAGCTTAGCGGTTGGGGGGAGGTGGCAAGAGACCCAGTACTTC. It is translated as CASSLAVGGRWQETQYF.

The chain links TRBV10-3 to TRBJ1-1; no reliable D call. The germline V and J ends were trimmed by 0 bases and 0 bases, with 11 bases remaining between them. CDR3 length: 16 amino acids. CDR1 ENHRY and CDR2 SYGVKD come from the germline V gene. The CDR3 spells CAISESMGRLNTEAFF. In DNA form, the CDR3 reads TGTGCCATCAGTGAGTCGATGGGCAGATTGAACACTGAAGCTTTCTTT.

This chain connects TRBV25-1 to TRBJ2-2, with 7 bases identical to TRBD2. The CDR3 is 16 amino acids. Unmatched junction bases numbered 2, after V lost 0 bases and J lost 1 base. Germline CDR1 and CDR2: MGHDK and SYGVNS. CDR3 in DNA: TGTGCCAGCAGTGAATACGGGGAGGGGAACACCGGGGAGCTGTTTTTT. Protein sequence: CASSEYGEGNTGELFF.

The gene calls are TRBV4-2 and TRBJ2-1; possibly TRBD2 for D (5 bases). The CDR3 is 15 residues long. CDR1 is LGHNA, CDR2 YNFKEQ, per germline. With 1 base removed from V and 9 bases from J, the gap between germline ends came to 16 bases. The CDR3: CASSQGSGSDREQFF. The CDR3 DNA sequence: TGTGCCAGCAGCCAAGGGTCGGGATCGGATCGTGAGCAGTTCTTC.

V and J are TRBV29-1 and TRBJ2-7, with TRBD1 as a possible D gene (6 bases). Per germline, CDR1 SQVTM and CDR2 ANQGSEA. V lost 4 bases, J lost 3 bases, and 10 bases lay in between. This CDR3 contains 12 residues. The CDR3 DNA follows: TGCAGCGTTGGTTCAGGGGTCTACGAGCAGTACTTC. It yields the protein CSVGSGVYEQYF.

The CDR3 DNA is TGTGCCAGCAGCTCTCTAGCGGGGGCATACTACGAGCAGTACTTC. Translated: CASSSLAGAYYEQYF. The chain combines TRBV7-2 with TRBJ2-7; 10 bases fit TRBD2. The CDR3 consists of 15 residues. V shed 4 bases and J 3 bases; nucleotides not matched to a gene: 6. Per germline, CDR1 SGHTA and CDR2 FQGNSA.

The chain employs TRBV11-2 and TRBJ1-5; D gene uncertain. Trimming removed 7 bases at V and 3 bases at J, with 16 bases between. CDR1 SGHAT and CDR2 FQNNGV come from the germline V gene. This CDR3 contains 15 residues. The CDR3 region is CASNAGGQANQPQHF. The CDR3 DNA sequence: TGTGCCAGCAACGCCGGAGGCCAGGCCAATCAGCCCCAGCATTTT.

The CDR3 DNA reads as TGTGCCAGCTCATCCAAGGGGGACGCAGAGACCCAGTACTTC. This translates into CASSSKGDAETQYF. V gene TRBV18 combines with J gene TRBJ2-5; a possible D gene is TRBD1 (6 bases). CDR3 length: 14 residues. Germline CDR1 KGHSH, CDR2 LQKENI. V was pared by 5 bases and J by 4 bases, with 14 bases between.

This clone is a singleton in its sample. The V call is TRBV7-9, the J call TRBJ1-3, with TRBD1 matching over 8 bases. In germline, CDR1 is SEHNR, CDR2 FQNEAQ (reference sequence). V shed 3 bases, J shed 0 bases, and the junction held 13 bases outside the gene matches. This CDR3 is 19 amino acids long. CDR3 sequence reads: CASSFYRGNRHDSGNTIYF. The CDR3 DNA reads as TGTGCCAGCAGCTTCTACAGGGGGAACCGGCATGACTCTGGAAACACCATATATTTT.

A single count supports this clone. The chain employs TRBV5-1 and TRBJ1-1; 8 nucleotides match TRBD1. J gave up 1 base and V 0 bases, and 5 bases lay outside the gene matches. Germline V gene lookup returns CDR1 SGHRS and CDR2 YFSETQ. The CDR3 spans 16 residues. The CDR3 DNA reads as TGCGCCAGCAGCTTGGGGGAGGACAGGGCGAACACTGAAGCTTTCTTT. As protein: CASSLGEDRANTEAFF.

The chain couples TRBV18 to TRBJ1-2, with 7 positions matching TRBD1. J was trimmed by 7 bases and V by 6 bases; bases with no gene match: 8. Germline V CDR1 and CDR2: KGHSH, LQKENI. There are 13 residues in the CDR3. The CDR3 loop reads CASSSEGASGYTF. CDR3 nucleotide sequence: TGTGCCAGCTCGTCGGAGGGGGCGTCTGGCTACACCTTC. Drawing the rest from reference TRBV18 and TRBJ1-2, the complete variable domain is NAGVMQNPRHLVRRRGQEARLRCSPMKGHSHVYWYRQLPEEGLKFMVYLQKENIIDESGMPKERFSAEFPKEGPSILRIQQVVRGDSAAYFCASSSEGASGYTFGSGTRLTVV.

The chain is built from TRBV19 and TRBJ1-5; tentatively, D is TRBD1 (6 bases). V dropped 7 bases and J dropped 4 bases, with 17 bases sitting between them. CDR1 and CDR2 from the germline V gene are LNHDA and SQIVND (reference sequence). The CDR3 has 15 residues. CDR3 amino acids: CASMMWTVGNQPQHF. The CDR3 DNA sequence: TGTGCCAGTATGATGTGGACAGTTGGGAATCAGCCCCAGCATTTT.

The V and J genes are TRBV6-5 and TRBJ2-7, with D unclear. CDR3 length: 13 amino acids. V was pared by 9 bases and J by 2 bases, with 14 bases between. The germline V gene encodes CDR1 MNHEY and CDR2 SVGAGI. CDR3 DNA: TGTGCCAGTAGACGCAGGCCCACCTACGAGCAGTACTTC. Its translation: CASRRRPTYEQYF.

The chain uses TRBV14 and TRBJ2-3; possibly TRBD1 for D (6 bases). The CDR3 spans 17 residues. V lost 0 bases to trimming and J lost 2 bases, with 15 bases between them. Germline V gene data show CDR1 as SGHDN and CDR2 as FVKESK. The CDR3 loop reads CASSQDVGRGNTDTQYF. CDR3 coding DNA: TGTGCCAGCAGCCAAGATGTGGGCAGGGGTAACACAGATACGCAGTATTTT.

The chain is built from TRBV28 and TRBJ2-2, with 11 bases identical to TRBD2. Losses at the gene ends were 5 bases for V and 4 bases for J; bases not matched to a gene: 3. Germline values: CDR1 MDHEN, CDR2 SYDVKM. CDR3 size: 15 residues. This chain's CDR3 is CASSTGLAVTGELFF. DNA for the CDR3: TGTGCCAGCAGTACGGGACTAGCGGTCACCGGGGAGCTGTTTTTT.